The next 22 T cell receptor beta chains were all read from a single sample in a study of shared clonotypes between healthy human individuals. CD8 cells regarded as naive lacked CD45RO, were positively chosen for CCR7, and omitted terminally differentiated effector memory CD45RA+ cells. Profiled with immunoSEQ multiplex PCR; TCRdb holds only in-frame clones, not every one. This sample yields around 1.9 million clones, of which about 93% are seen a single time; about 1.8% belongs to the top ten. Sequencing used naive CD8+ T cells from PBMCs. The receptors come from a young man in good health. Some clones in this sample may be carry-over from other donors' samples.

The CDR3: CASSDGLASGANVLTF. The CDR3 nucleotides read TGTGCCAGCAGCGACGGACTAGCCTCTGGGGCCAACGTCCTGACTTTC. V gene TRBV9 combines with J gene TRBJ2-6; 8 nucleotides match TRBD2. The V gene's germline CDR1 is SGDLS and CDR2 YYNGEE. The junction had 2 bases not matched to a gene; V was cut back by 3 bases and J by 0 bases. The length of the CDR3 is 16 residues.

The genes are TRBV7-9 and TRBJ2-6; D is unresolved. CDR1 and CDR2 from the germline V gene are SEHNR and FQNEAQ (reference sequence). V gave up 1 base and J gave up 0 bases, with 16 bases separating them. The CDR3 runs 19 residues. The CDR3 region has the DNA TGTGCCAGCAGCTTAGTGGAGAGCAGCACAACCTCTGGGGCCAACGTCCTGACTTTC. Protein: CASSLVESSTTSGANVLTF.

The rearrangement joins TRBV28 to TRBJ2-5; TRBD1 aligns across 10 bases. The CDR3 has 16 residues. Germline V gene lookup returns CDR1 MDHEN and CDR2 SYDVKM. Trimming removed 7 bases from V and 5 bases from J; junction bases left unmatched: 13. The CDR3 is CASTSADRGLEETQYF. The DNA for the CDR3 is TGTGCCAGCACCTCCGCCGACAGGGGGCTGGAGGAGACCCAGTACTTC.

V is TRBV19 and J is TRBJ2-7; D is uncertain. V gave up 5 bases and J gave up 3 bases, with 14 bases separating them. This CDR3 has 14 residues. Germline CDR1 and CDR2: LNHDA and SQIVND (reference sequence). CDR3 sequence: CASSAGLLGYEQYF. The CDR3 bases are TGTGCCAGTAGTGCCGGCCTGTTGGGCTACGAGCAGTACTTC.

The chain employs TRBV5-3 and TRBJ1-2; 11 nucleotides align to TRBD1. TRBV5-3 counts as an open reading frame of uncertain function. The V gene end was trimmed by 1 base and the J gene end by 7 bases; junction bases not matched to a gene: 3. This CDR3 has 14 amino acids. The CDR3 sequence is CARSLRDRGAGYTF. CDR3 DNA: TGTGCCAGAAGCTTGAGGGACAGGGGGGCTGGCTACACCTTC.

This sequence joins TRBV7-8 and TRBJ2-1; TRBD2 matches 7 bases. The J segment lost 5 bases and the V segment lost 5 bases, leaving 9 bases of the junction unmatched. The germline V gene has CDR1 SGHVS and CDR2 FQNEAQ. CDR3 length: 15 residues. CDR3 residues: CASSTSGLLNNEQFF. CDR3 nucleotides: TGTGCCAGCAGCACTTCGGGACTACTTAACAATGAGCAGTTCTTC.

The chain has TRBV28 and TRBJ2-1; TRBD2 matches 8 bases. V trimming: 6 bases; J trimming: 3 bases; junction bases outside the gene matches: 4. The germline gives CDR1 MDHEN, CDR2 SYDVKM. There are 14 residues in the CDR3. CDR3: CASRLREVYNEQFF. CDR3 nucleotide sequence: TGTGCCAGCAGATTGCGGGAGGTCTACAATGAGCAGTTCTTC.

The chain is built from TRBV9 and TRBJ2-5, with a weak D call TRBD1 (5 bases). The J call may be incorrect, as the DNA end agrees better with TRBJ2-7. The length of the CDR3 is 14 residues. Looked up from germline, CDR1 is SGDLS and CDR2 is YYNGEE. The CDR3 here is CASSVGDSTYEQYF. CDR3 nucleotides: TGTGCCAGCAGCGTAGGAGACAGCACCTACGAGCAGTACTTC.

The CDR3 sequence: CASSPGPGSGYTF. CDR3 nucleotide sequence: TGTGCCAGCAGCCCCGGACCCGGATCTGGCTACACCTTC. The chain couples TRBV7-9 to TRBJ1-2; D gene unclear. Germline values: CDR1 SEHNR, CDR2 FQNEAQ (reference sequence). The CDR3 sequence is 13 residues long. Trimming took off 5 bases at V and 7 bases at J, with 14 bases between the two ends. The whole variable domain, filled in from reference TRBV7-9 and TRBJ1-2, reads DTGVSQNPRHKITKRGQNVTFRCDPISEHNRLYWYRQTLGQGPEFLTYFQNEAQLEKSRLLSDRFSAERPKGSFSTLEIQRTEQGDSAMYLCASSPGPGSGYTFGSGTRLTVV.

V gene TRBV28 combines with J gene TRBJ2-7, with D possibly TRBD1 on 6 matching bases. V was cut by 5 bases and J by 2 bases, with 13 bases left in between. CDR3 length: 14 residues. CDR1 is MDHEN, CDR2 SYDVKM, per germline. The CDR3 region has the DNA TGTGCCAGCAGTAATACAGGGTACCCCTACGAGCAGTACTTC. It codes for CASSNTGYPYEQYF.

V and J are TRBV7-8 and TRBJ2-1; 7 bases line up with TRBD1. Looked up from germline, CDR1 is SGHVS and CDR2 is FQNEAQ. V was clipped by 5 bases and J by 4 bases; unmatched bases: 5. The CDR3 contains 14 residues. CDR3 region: CASSPGTEYNEQFF. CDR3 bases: TGTGCCAGCAGCCCCGGGACAGAGTACAATGAGCAGTTCTTC.

The CDR3 loop is CASSSGLAGGETQYF. The CDR3 DNA is TGTGCCAGCAGCTCTGGACTAGCGGGAGGTGAGACCCAGTACTTC. The gene calls are TRBV7-9 and TRBJ2-5, with 14 bases matching TRBD2. The CDR3 has 15 residues. The germline CDR1 and CDR2 sequences are SEHNR and FQNEAQ (reference sequence). V was pared by 4 bases and J by 5 bases, with 3 bases of the junction left unmatched.

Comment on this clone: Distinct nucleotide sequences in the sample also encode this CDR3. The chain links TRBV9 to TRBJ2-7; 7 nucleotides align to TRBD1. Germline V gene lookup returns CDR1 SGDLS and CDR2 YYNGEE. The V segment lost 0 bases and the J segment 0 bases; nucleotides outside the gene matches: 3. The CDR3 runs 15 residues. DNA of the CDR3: TGTGCCAGCAGCGTAGGGGGGACAGCCTCCTACGAGCAGTACTTC. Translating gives CASSVGGTASYEQYF.

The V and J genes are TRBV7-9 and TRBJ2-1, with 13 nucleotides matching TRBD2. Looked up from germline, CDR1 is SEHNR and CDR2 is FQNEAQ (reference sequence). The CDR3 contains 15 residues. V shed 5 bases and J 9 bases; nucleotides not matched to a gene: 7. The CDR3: CASSLGLAGEAEQFF. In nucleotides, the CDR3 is TGTGCCAGCAGCCTAGGACTAGCGGGAGAGGCTGAGCAGTTCTTC.

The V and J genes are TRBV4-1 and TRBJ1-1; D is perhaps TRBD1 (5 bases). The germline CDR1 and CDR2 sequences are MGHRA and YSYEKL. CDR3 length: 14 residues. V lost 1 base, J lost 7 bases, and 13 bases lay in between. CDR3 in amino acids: CASSQVGGNFEAFF. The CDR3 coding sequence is TGCGCCAGCAGCCAAGTTGGGGGGAACTTTGAAGCTTTCTTT.

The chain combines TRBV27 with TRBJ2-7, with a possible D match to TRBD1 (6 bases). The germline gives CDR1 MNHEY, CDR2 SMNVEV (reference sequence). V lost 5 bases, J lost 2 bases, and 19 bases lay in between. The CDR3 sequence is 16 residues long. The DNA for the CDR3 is TGTGCCAGCAGTGTATTCTCAGGGGTATTTGCCTACGAGCAGTACTTC. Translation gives CASSVFSGVFAYEQYF.

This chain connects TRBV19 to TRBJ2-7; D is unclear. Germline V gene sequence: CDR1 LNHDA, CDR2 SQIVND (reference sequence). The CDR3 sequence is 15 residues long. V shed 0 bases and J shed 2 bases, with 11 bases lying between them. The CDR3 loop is CASSIDLQVTYEQYF. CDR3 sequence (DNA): TGTGCCAGTAGTATAGATCTTCAGGTTACCTACGAGCAGTACTTC.

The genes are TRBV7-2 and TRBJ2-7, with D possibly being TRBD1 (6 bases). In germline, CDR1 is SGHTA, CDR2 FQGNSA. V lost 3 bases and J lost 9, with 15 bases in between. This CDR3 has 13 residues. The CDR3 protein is CASSLWDTQGQYF. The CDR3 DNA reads TGTGCCAGCAGCTTGTGGGACACCCAGGGGCAGTACTTC.

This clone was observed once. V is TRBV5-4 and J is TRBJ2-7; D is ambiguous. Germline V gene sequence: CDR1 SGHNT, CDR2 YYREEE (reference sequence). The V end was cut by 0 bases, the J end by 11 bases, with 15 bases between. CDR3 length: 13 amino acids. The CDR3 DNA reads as TGTGCCAGCAGCTTGGTCCCCAGCGATATCGAGTACTTC. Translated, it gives CASSLVPSDIEYF.

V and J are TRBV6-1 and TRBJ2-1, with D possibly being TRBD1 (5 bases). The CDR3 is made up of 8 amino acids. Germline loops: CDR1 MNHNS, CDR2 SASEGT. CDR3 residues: CAAGEQFF. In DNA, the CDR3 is TGTGCGGCAGGGGAGCAGTTCTTC.

The CDR3 sequence is CSAELDTQYF. CDR3 coding DNA: TGCAGCGCTGAGTTGGATACGCAGTATTTT. The chain couples TRBV29-1 to TRBJ2-3, with unresolved D. With 7 bases removed from V and 6 bases from J, the gap between germline ends came to 8 bases. Germline CDR1 reads SQVTM; CDR2 reads ANQGSEA. The CDR3 contains 10 residues.

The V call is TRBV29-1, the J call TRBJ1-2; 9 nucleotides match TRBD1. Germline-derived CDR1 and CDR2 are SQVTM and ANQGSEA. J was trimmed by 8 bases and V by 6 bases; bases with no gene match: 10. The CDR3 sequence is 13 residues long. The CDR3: CSVPGQGMNGYTF. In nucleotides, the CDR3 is TGCAGCGTCCCGGGACAGGGTATGAACGGCTACACCTTC.